Listed below are T cell receptor beta chains from one sample, sequenced in a study of blood T cell repertoires in COVID-19. Generated by immunoSEQ multiplex PCR, the TCRdb table keeps only in-frame clones and is missing some. The sample shows hundreds of thousands of clones, approximately 84% of them seen only once. Sequenced input: peripheral blood. These receptors were obtained from an elderly woman with acute or convalescent COVID-19. CDR3s include the opening cysteine and the closing phenylalanine or tryptophan. A D gene is named only where the DNA matches it firmly. Clone size, where shown, is once, few, many, or a class for clones that have expanded.

>TRBV30|TRBD2|TRBJ2-7|few
CACSGIAPYEQYF
TGTGCCTGTAGCGGGATCGCCCCCTACGAGCAGTACTTC
>TRBV15|-|TRBJ1-4|-
CATSNSRAHASNEKLFF
TGTGCCACCAGTAACTCGAGGGCACACGCTTCTAATGAAAAACTGTTTTTT
>TRBV4-2|-|TRBJ1-2|-
CASSQDLQGDLWSYTF
TGTGCCAGCAGCCAAGATTTACAGGGAGATCTGTGGAGCTACACCTTC
>TRBV10-3|TRBD1|TRBJ1-1|-
CAIRGTATEAFF
TGTGCCATCAGGGGGACAGCCACTGAAGCTTTCTTT
>TRBV12-3/TRBV12-4|-|TRBJ2-7|-
CASSFSGLSEQYF
TGTGCCAGCAGTTTCTCCGGACTTTCGGAGCAGTACTTC
>TRBV14|TRBD1|TRBJ1-2|-
CASSLNRGIASRTF
TGTGCCAGCAGCCTGAACAGGGGGATAGCGAGTCGGACCTTC
>TRBV19|-|TRBJ1-5|-
CASSKTGEVSNQPQHF
TGTGCCAGTAGTAAGACAGGAGAAGTAAGCAATCAGCCCCAGCATTTT
>TRBV29-1|TRBD2|TRBJ2-3|-
CSIKFSSGGGVNTDTQYF
TGCAGCATCAAGTTCTCCTCGGGGGGTGGGGTCAACACAGATACGCAGTATTTT
>TRBV5-3|TRBD1|TRBJ2-1|-
CARSLRQGTNEQFF
TGTGCCAGAAGCTTGAGACAGGGGACGAATGAGCAGTTCTTC
>TRBV6-6|TRBD1|TRBJ1-4|-
CASSLQGAGEKLFF
TGTGCCAGCAGTCTACAGGGGGCGGGTGAAAAACTGTTTTTT
>TRBV7-9|TRBD1|TRBJ1-2|-
CASSLTGANYGYTF
TGTGCCAGCAGCTTAACAGGGGCGAACTATGGCTACACCTTC
>TRBV7-8|-|TRBJ2-2|-
CASSLRGSNTGELFF
TGTGCCAGCAGCTTACGCGGATCGAACACCGGGGAGCTGTTTTTT
>TRBV5-1|-|TRBJ1-2|-
CASSLTGSEGYTF
TGCGCCAGCAGCCTCACAGGGAGTGAGGGCTACACCTTC
>TRBV4-2|-|TRBJ1-3|-
CASSQAQGGNTIYF
TGTGCCAGCAGCCAAGCCCAGGGGGGAAACACCATATATTTT
>TRBV12-3/TRBV12-4|-|TRBJ2-7|-
CASSFHRGEQYF
TGTGCCAGCAGTTTTCATAGGGGCGAGCAGTACTTC
>TRBV7-2|-|TRBJ2-5|-
CASSLVSSLQETQYF
TGTGCCAGCAGCTTGGTAAGCTCCCTCCAAGAGACCCAGTACTTC
>TRBV7-2|-|TRBJ1-6|-
CASSFYSNSPLHF
TGTGCCAGCAGCTTTTATTCTAATTCACCCCTCCACTTT
>TRBV7-2|TRBD1|TRBJ1-5|-
CASSPTGGFYQPQHF
TGTGCCAGCAGTCCGACAGGGGGCTTCTATCAGCCCCAGCATTTT
>TRBV5-1|-|TRBJ1-1|-
CASSLGKGEGNTEAFF
TGCGCCAGCAGCTTGGGAAAGGGGGAGGGGAACACTGAAGCTTTCTTT
>TRBV4-2|TRBD2|TRBJ2-1|-
CASSQEASGNYNEQFF
TGTGCCAGCAGCCAAGAGGCTAGCGGAAACTACAATGAGCAGTTCTTC
>TRBV5-1|TRBD2|TRBJ2-7|-
CASSFRGLAGEFDEQYF
TGCGCCAGCAGCTTCCGAGGACTAGCGGGAGAGTTCGACGAGCAGTACTTC
>TRBV5-4|-|TRBJ2-3|-
CASSLNLAKDTQYF
TGTGCCAGCAGCTTGAATCTAGCGAAAGATACGCAGTATTTT
>TRBV7-7|TRBD2|TRBJ2-2|-
CASSQSPGGGELFF
TGTGCTAGCAGCCAGTCCCCGGGAGGTGGGGAGCTGTTTTTT
>TRBV29-1|-|TRBJ1-1|-
CSVEDLGARDTEAFF
TGCAGCGTTGAAGATCTGGGGGCGCGGGACACTGAAGCTTTCTTT
>TRBV7-2|TRBD1|TRBJ1-3|-
CASSLVGTGANGNTIYF
TGTGCCAGCAGCTTAGTAGGAACAGGGGCGAATGGAAACACCATATATTTT
>TRBV4-3|-|TRBJ1-1|-
CASSQVGRKVTEAFF
TGCGCCAGCAGCCAAGTAGGCAGGAAGGTCACTGAAGCTTTCTTT
>TRBV7-2|TRBD2|TRBJ2-5|-
CASSLQPAGAAGETQYF
TGTGCCAGCAGCTTACAACCAGCGGGAGCTGCGGGGGAGACCCAGTACTTC
>TRBV10-3|TRBD1|TRBJ1-2|-
CAISEGQGYYGYTF
TGTGCCATCAGTGAGGGACAGGGGTACTATGGCTACACCTTC
>TRBV19|TRBD2|TRBJ2-1|-
CASSIRGLAGGSVNEQFF
TGTGCCAGTAGTATTCGGGGACTAGCGGGAGGGTCGGTCAATGAGCAGTTCTTC
>TRBV28|-|TRBJ1-2|-
CASSLQGNGYTF
TGTGCCAGCAGTTTACAGGGGAATGGCTACACCTTC
>TRBV6-5|-|TRBJ1-5|-
CASSPDRTSNQPQHF
TGTGCCAGCAGTCCCGACAGGACGAGCAATCAGCCCCAGCATTTT
>TRBV19|TRBD1|TRBJ1-2|-
CASSIGTGEVANYGYTF
TGTGCCAGTAGTATCGGGACAGGGGAGGTCGCTAACTATGGCTACACCTTC
>TRBV5-1|TRBD1|TRBJ1-2|-
CASSLEAGGNGYTF
TGCGCCAGCAGCTTGGAAGCAGGGGGCAATGGCTACACCTTC
>TRBV19|TRBD2|TRBJ2-6|-
CASSLGRAGANVLTF
TGTGCCAGCTCCCTGGGGAGGGCTGGGGCCAACGTCCTGACTTTC
>TRBV9|TRBD2|TRBJ2-1|-
CASSVDFRVSGSSYNEQFF
TGTGCCAGCAGCGTAGACTTTCGGGTTAGCGGGTCCTCCTACAATGAGCAGTTCTTC
>TRBV5-1|-|TRBJ1-1|-
CASSLAGARRTEAFF
TGCGCCAGCAGCTTGGCAGGGGCGCGTCGGACTGAAGCTTTCTTT
>TRBV12-5|TRBD1|TRBJ2-7|once
CASALTGRQYF
TGTGCTAGTGCCTTGACAGGGAGGCAGTACTTC
>TRBV2|TRBD1|TRBJ1-1|-
CASSGQGTVDEAFF
TGTGCCAGCAGTGGGCAAGGGACAGTAGATGAAGCTTTCTTT
>TRBV4-3|TRBD1|TRBJ1-4|-
CASSQDEGGMEKLFF
TGCGCCAGCAGCCAAGATGAAGGGGGCATGGAAAAACTGTTTTTT
>TRBV5-1|TRBD1|TRBJ1-1|-
CASSLGDSLNTEAFF
TGCGCCAGCAGCCTTGGGGACAGCCTGAACACTGAAGCTTTCTTT
>TRBV4-3|TRBD2|TRBJ2-7|-
CASSQVIRTRSYEQYF
TGCGCCAGCAGCCAAGTTATCAGGACTAGGAGTTACGAGCAGTACTTC
>TRBV29-1|TRBD2|TRBJ2-3|-
CSVGPSGATDTQYF
TGCAGCGTTGGTCCTAGCGGGGCCACAGATACGCAGTATTTT
>TRBV2|-|TRBJ2-1|-
CASSGEYEQFF
TGTGCCAGCAGTGGGGAGTACGAGCAGTTCTTC
>TRBV4-2|-|TRBJ1-6|few
CASSLSLQGGSPLHF
TGTGCCAGCAGCCTAAGTTTACAGGGAGGGTCACCCCTCCACTTT
>TRBV6-2/TRBV6-3|TRBD1|TRBJ1-1|few
CASSGTGGGTEAFF
TGTGCCAGCAGTGGAACAGGGGGCGGCACTGAAGCTTTCTTT
>TRBV5-1|-|TRBJ1-2|-
CASSLVTAYYGYTF
TGCGCCAGCAGCTTGGTTACAGCCTACTATGGCTACACCTTC
>TRBV14|-|TRBJ1-1|-
CASSQRGSSMNTEAFF
TGTGCCAGCAGCCAAAGAGGCTCCAGTATGAACACTGAAGCTTTCTTT
>TRBV7-2|-|TRBJ2-7|-
CASSLVLAGRLNYEQYF
TGTGCCAGCAGCTTAGTATTGGCGGGCCGGTTAAACTACGAGCAGTACTTC
>TRBV6-5|-|TRBJ2-1|-
CASSYDPRQIGNEQFF
TGTGCCAGCAGTTACGACCCCAGACAAATCGGCAATGAGCAGTTCTTC
>TRBV5-1|TRBD2|TRBJ2-3|-
CASNPGTRKSTDTQYF
TGCGCCAGCAACCCCGGGACTAGAAAATCCACAGATACGCAGTATTTT
>TRBV5-1|-|TRBJ2-2|-
CASSLGDLGELFF
TGCGCCAGCAGCTTAGGGGATCTCGGGGAGCTGTTTTTT
>TRBV6-5|TRBD1|TRBJ2-2|-
CASGGTGDTGELFF
TGTGCCAGCGGGGGGACAGGAGATACCGGGGAGCTGTTTTTT
>TRBV9|TRBD2|TRBJ2-1|-
CAPSVGGWSGYYNEQFF
TGTGCCCCCAGCGTGGGGGGGTGGAGCGGCTATTACAATGAGCAGTTCTTC
>TRBV29-1|-|TRBJ1-1|-
CSVLQGNTEAFF
TGCAGCGTCCTACAGGGGAACACTGAAGCTTTCTTT
>TRBV3-1/TRBV3-2|TRBD1|TRBJ1-3|-
CASSQVAGTVGNTIYF
TGTGCCAGCAGCCAAGTCGCCGGGACAGTCGGAAACACCATATATTTT
>TRBV10-3|-|TRBJ1-3|-
CAISDVVSGNTIYF
TGTGCCATCAGTGACGTCGTCTCTGGAAACACCATATATTTT
>TRBV12-3/TRBV12-4|-|TRBJ2-2|-
CASSQGAGELFF
TGTGCCAGCAGTCAGGGCGCCGGGGAGCTGTTTTTT